The 20 T cell receptor beta chains in this list originate from one sample, sequenced in a study of T cells in Graves' hyperthyroidism and ophthalmopathy. Using RNA transcripts as the source, TCR beta CDR3 regions were amplified. HTBI primers were the set used in a first-round RT-PCR of the TCR CDR3. One entry per CDR3 protein, called by TCRdb with MiXCR from the multiplex PCR reads. This sample has more than 500,000 distinct CDR3 sequences, with roughly 46% found just once. Sequencing was performed on peripheral blood or thyroid tissue (not recorded which). The source of these receptors is an adult woman with Graves' disease, either hyperthyroidism or ophthalmopathy (not recorded which).

This clonotype has at least ten counts. The V call is TRBV6-5, the J call TRBJ2-7; possibly TRBD2 for D (6 bases). V lost 6 bases, J lost 3 bases, and 9 bases lay in between. Germline V gives CDR1 MNHEY, CDR2 SVGAGI. This CDR3 region has 12 residues. CDR3 coding DNA: TGTGCCAGCAGGTCGGGACTCTACGAGCAGTACTTC. The encoded protein is CASRSGLYEQYF.

The gene calls are TRBV4-2 and TRBJ1-2; TRBD1 might be the D (6 bases). The germline CDR1 and CDR2 sequences are LGHNA and YNFKEQ. The CDR3 length is 17 residues. Trimming stripped 6 bases from V and 3 bases from J, with 23 bases between. The CDR3: CASRQSDSAEHDYGYTF. As DNA, the CDR3 is TGTGCCAGCAGGCAGTCGGACAGTGCCGAACACGACTATGGCTACACCTTC.

As regards this clonotype: A read error may be the cause here, since a much bigger clone is one base away. The chain joins TRBV28 to TRBJ1-3, with D unresolved. Germline V gene data show CDR1 as MDHEN and CDR2 as SYDVKM. The V end lost 11 bases, the J end lost 5 bases, and 13 bases lay between the germline ends. This CDR3 comprises 12 residues. The CDR3 DNA is TGTGCCGGCAAGCAGTCGAGAAACACCATATATTTT. The encoded protein is CAGKQSRNTIYF. The full variable domain, its missing parts supplied by reference TRBV28 and TRBJ1-3, is DVKVTQSSRYLVKRTGEKVFLECVQDMDHENMFWYRQDPGLGLRLIYFSYDVKMKEKGDIPEGYSVSREKKERFSLILESASTNQTSMYLCAGKQSRNTIYFGEGSWLTVV.

The V call is TRBV19, the J call TRBJ1-1; D gene unclear. V lost 7 bases and J 6 bases, leaving 12 bases between the germline ends. There are 12 residues in the CDR3. Germline-derived CDR1 and CDR2 are LNHDA and SQIVND (reference sequence). The CDR3 loop reads CASKDGVSEAFF. DNA of the CDR3: TGTGCCAGTAAGGATGGGGTCTCTGAAGCTTTCTTT.

At least ten counts were recorded for this clonotype. The V call is TRBV7-8, the J call TRBJ2-2; 8 nucleotides match TRBD2. The CDR3 runs to 17 residues. Germline V lookup: CDR1 SGHVS, CDR2 FQNEAQ. V shed 7 bases, J shed 5 bases, and the junction held 15 bases outside the gene matches. The CDR3: CASTMRWGGRRTGELFF. The CDR3 DNA is TGTGCCAGCACCATGAGGTGGGGCGGGAGGAGGACCGGGGAGCTGTTTTTT.

This chain connects TRBV7-8 to TRBJ2-3; D is unresolved. The CDR3 totals 16 residues. Per the germline V gene, CDR1 is SGHVS and CDR2 is FQNEAQ. The V and J ends lost 5 bases and 0 bases respectively, with 15 bases between them. The CDR3 loop reads CASSPIGVASTDTQYF. Here the CDR3 DNA reads TGTGCCAGCAGCCCCATTGGCGTGGCAAGCACAGATACGCAGTATTTT.

This chain joins TRBV28 and TRBJ1-4, with 8 bases aligning to TRBD1. CDR1 and CDR2 (germline): MDHEN, SYDVKM. The CDR3 contains 13 residues. The trim removed 5 bases at V and 7 bases at J, leaving 3 bases unmatched. The CDR3 DNA is TGTGCCAGCAGTCGACAGGGGTCTGAAAAACTGTTTTTT. It codes for CASSRQGSEKLFF.

The J gene is TRBJ2-5, the V gene TRBV7-8; a weak D match, TRBD1 (5 bases). Germline-derived CDR1 and CDR2 are SGHVS and FQNEAQ. The CDR3 runs 14 residues. V dropped 7 bases and J dropped 9 bases, with 21 bases sitting between them. CDR3 coding DNA: TGTGCCAGCACCCCGCTGGGGCGCGATCAGCCCCAGTACTTC. Translation gives CASTPLGRDQPQYF.

This clonotype was detected only a few times. J is TRBJ2-3 and V is TRBV7-3; 8 nucleotides align to TRBD1. V shed 5 bases and J 4 bases; nucleotides not matched to a gene: 5. The CDR3 is 14 residues long. Germline V gene lookup returns CDR1 SGHTA and CDR2 FQGTGA. The CDR3 nucleotides read TGTGCCAGCAGCGGACAGGGCGGGGCAGATACGCAGTATTTT. This codes for CASSGQGGADTQYF.

This chain connects TRBV7-2 to TRBJ1-4; D remains unclear. V gave up 5 bases and J gave up 4 bases, with 8 bases separating them. Germline CDR1 SGHTA, CDR2 FQGNSA. The CDR3 sequence is 13 residues long. The CDR3 sequence: CASSPRLNEKLFF. CDR3 bases: TGTGCCAGCAGCCCGCGACTTAATGAAAAACTGTTTTTT.

This clonotype was detected a few times. V gene TRBV28 combines with J gene TRBJ1-2; 7 bases line up with TRBD1. V trimming: 5 bases; J trimming: 2 bases; junction bases outside the gene matches: 11. There are 16 residues in the CDR3. The germline CDR1 and CDR2 sequences are MDHEN and SYDVKM. CDR3 coding DNA: TGTGCCAGCAGTCCACCCATGACAGGGAAAAACTATGGCTACACCTTC. Its protein is CASSPPMTGKNYGYTF.

This clonotype was picked up many times. The chain recombines TRBV5-1 with TRBJ2-7, with D possibly matching TRBD1 (8 bases). CDR3 length equals 14 residues. From germline, CDR1 is SGHRS and CDR2 YFSETQ. The V end lost 1 base, the J end lost 5 bases, and 13 bases lay between the germline ends. In DNA, the CDR3 is TGCGCCAGCAGCTTGACAGGGGGAGGGGACGAGCAGTACTTC. Protein sequence: CASSLTGGGDEQYF.

Here the CDR3 DNA reads TGTGCCAGCAGTAAAAAGACAGGGGCCGGGGAGCTGTTTTTT. Protein: CASSKKTGAGELFF. The gene calls are TRBV6-6 and TRBJ2-2; 8 bases agree with TRBD1. Looked up from germline, CDR1 is MNHNY and CDR2 is SVGAGI (reference sequence). With 5 bases clipped from V and 6 bases from J, the junction kept 5 bases outside the gene matches. This CDR3 has 14 residues.

The table lists this clonotype with many counts. The CDR3 loop is CASRRNPPGYGIYEQYF. CDR3 sequence (DNA): TGTGCCAGCCGAAGGAACCCCCCAGGTTATGGGATCTACGAGCAGTACTTC. This chain joins TRBV2 and TRBJ2-7; no firm D call. This CDR3 contains 17 residues. Trimming pared 8 bases from V and 3 bases from J, leaving 26 bases between. Germline CDR1 SNHLY, CDR2 FYNNEI.

The chain recombines TRBV7-3 with TRBJ1-5; D gene unclear. This CDR3 spans 13 amino acids. CDR1 and CDR2 (germline): SGHTA, FQGTGA. The V and J ends lost 3 bases and 11 bases respectively, with 14 bases between them. The chain's CDR3 is CASSFSGEGTQHF. DNA for the CDR3: TGTGCCAGCAGCTTCAGCGGAGAGGGTACCCAGCATTTT.

This chain links TRBV7-2 with TRBJ1-5; D remains unclear. This CDR3 contains 13 residues. Trimming removed 1 base at V and 7 bases at J, with 8 bases between. The germline gives CDR1 SGHTA, CDR2 FQGNSA. CDR3 nucleotides: TGTGCCAGCAGCTTAGTGGCTCCCCAGCCCCAGCATTTT. As protein: CASSLVAPQPQHF. The full variable domain, rest sourced from reference TRBV7-2 and TRBJ1-5, is GAGVSQSPSNKVTEKGKDVELRCDPISGHTALYWYRQSLGQGLEFLIYFQGNSAPDKSGLPSDRFSAERTGGSVSTLTIQRTQQEDSAVYLCASSLVAPQPQHFGDGTRLSIL.

This clonotype was counted many times. The chain combines TRBV19 with TRBJ2-7; D might be TRBD2 (6 bases). Germline CDR1 is LNHDA and CDR2 is SQIVND (reference sequence). Deletions cut 3 bases from V and 0 bases from J, with 9 bases between. The CDR3 contains 14 residues. The CDR3 DNA reads as TGTGCCAGTAGTATTGGCGGGAACTCCTACGAGCAGTACTTC. The encoded protein is CASSIGGNSYEQYF.

The chain carries TRBV5-1 and TRBJ1-2; the D is unclear. The CDR3 is 14 amino acids. V lost 2 bases, J lost 4 bases, and 12 bases lay in between. Germline CDR1 is SGHRS and CDR2 is YFSETQ. CDR3 coding DNA: TGCGCCAGCAGCTTATTTGTGGGCGTCTATGGCTACACCTTC. It specifies CASSLFVGVYGYTF.

This clonotype was picked up one time. The chain carries TRBV6-2 or TRBV6-3 and TRBJ2-6; 11 bases align to TRBD2. The ends lost 6 bases at V and 0 bases at J; junction bases unmatched: 10. This CDR3 contains 19 residues. Germline CDR1 is MNHEY and CDR2 is SVGEGT. As DNA, the CDR3 is TGTGCCAGCAGCCCGAAACTAGCGGGGGCTCTCTCTGGGGCCAACGTCCTGACTTTC. Its protein product is CASSPKLAGALSGANVLTF.

In its sample, this clonotype was seen many times. The V call is TRBV20-1, the J call TRBJ2-7, with a possible D match to TRBD2 (5 bases). Trimming removed 6 bases at V and 0 bases at J, with 15 bases between. The CDR3 consists of 14 residues. In germline, CDR1 is DFQATT, CDR2 SNEGSKA (reference sequence). Here the CDR3 reads CSAKDLFSSYEQYF. In nucleotides, the CDR3 is TGCAGTGCCAAGGACTTGTTTAGCTCCTACGAGCAGTACTTC.